One sample yielded the 19 T cell receptor beta chains listed below, sequenced in a study of monozygotic twins with inflammatory bowel disease. Following a re-call of the 5' RACE reads, TCRdb has one entry per CDR3 protein and lacks DNA. This sample's table has about 380,000 distinct CDR3 sequences. The sequencing input was blood. The origin of the receptors is a human donor with ulcerative colitis or Crohn's disease, or a healthy co-twin of an affected twin (not recorded which).

The rearrangement uses TRBV7-2 and TRBJ1-1. CDR3 length: 12 amino acids. Germline values: CDR1 SGHTA, CDR2 FQGNSA. CDR3 in amino acids: CASSSRAAEAFF. Filled out from reference TRBV7-2 and TRBJ1-1, the complete variable domain reads GAGVSQSPSNKVTEKGKDVELRCDPISGHTALYWYRQSLGQGLEFLIYFQGNSAPDKSGLPSDRFSAERTGGSVSTLTIQRTQQEDSAVYLCASSSRAAEAFFGQGTRLTVV.

This chain uses TRBV4-2 with TRBJ2-5. CDR1 LGHNA and CDR2 YNFKEQ come from the germline V gene. This CDR3 comprises 14 residues. CDR3 loop: CASSQVHIPETQYF.

The rearrangement joins TRBV4-1 to TRBJ2-1; there is no DNA to check the TCRdb D call of TRBD2. CDR1 MGHRA and CDR2 YSYEKL come from the germline V gene. The CDR3 has 17 residues. This CDR3 reads CASSQDRLAGGLYEQFF.

The chain couples TRBV5-1 to TRBJ2-7; TCRdb selects TRBD1, and the lack of DNA leaves this call unchecked. Germline V gives CDR1 SGHRS, CDR2 YFSETQ. This CDR3 region has 14 residues. The chain's CDR3 is CASSSVQGSYEQYF.

V gene TRBV20-1 combines with J gene TRBJ2-1; the D call of TRBD2 rests on TCRdb alone, since no DNA is present to check it. The germline gives CDR1 DFQATT, CDR2 SNEGSKA (reference sequence). The CDR3 is 17 amino acids. The CDR3 sequence is CSAPSGRASGGYYEQFF.

The rearrangement links TRBV28 to TRBJ2-7; TCRdb names TRBD1, which stays unverified in the absence of DNA. The CDR3 has 17 amino acids. Germline CDR1 is MDHEN and CDR2 is SYDVKM. CDR3 amino acids: CASSSLVLDRVIYEQYF.

This rearrangement joins TRBV7-9 to TRBJ1-4. Germline V gene sequence: CDR1 SEHNR, CDR2 FQNEAQ (reference sequence). The CDR3 runs to 12 residues. This chain's CDR3 is CASSPNNEKLFF. Full variable domain (missing parts from reference TRBV7-9 and TRBJ1-4): DTGVSQNPRHKITKRGQNVTFRCDPISEHNRLYWYRQTLGQGPEFLTYFQNEAQLEKSRLLSDRFSAERPKGSFSTLEIQRTEQGDSAMYLCASSPNNEKLFFGSGTQLSVL.

The chain has TRBV7-2 and TRBJ1-6; TCRdb's D gene call, TRBD1, goes unchecked for lack of DNA. The V gene's germline CDR1 is SGHTA and CDR2 FQGNSA. The CDR3 runs to 12 residues. This CDR3 is CASTDRGTPLHF.

The V call is TRBV5-1, the J call TRBJ2-7; the TCRdb D gene call, TRBD2, has no DNA to confirm it. The length of the CDR3 is 15 residues. From germline, CDR1 is SGHRS and CDR2 YFSETQ. CDR3 protein: CASSLEFEGRYEQYF.

The chain links TRBV7-2 to TRBJ1-2; TCRdb's D call, TRBD1, is unchecked because there is no DNA. The CDR3 is made up of 16 amino acids. Germline CDR1 and CDR2: SGHTA and FQGNSA. The CDR3 protein is CASSFFGDRVGYGYTF.

The chain recombines TRBV6-1 with TRBJ2-2; there is no DNA to check the TCRdb D call of TRBD1. Germline V CDR1 and CDR2: MNHNS, SASEGT. The CDR3 extends over 15 amino acids. CDR3 region: CASSPTPPGTGELFF.

J is TRBJ2-1 and V is TRBV5-1; TCRdb indicates TRBD2, and absent DNA this call remains unverified. This CDR3 spans 14 amino acids. Germline V gene lookup returns CDR1 SGHRS and CDR2 YFSETQ. Here the CDR3 reads CASSLTSGTSNQFF.

CDR3 region: CASSFGRSGDTIYF. The gene calls are TRBV7-9 and TRBJ1-3. The CDR3 extends over 14 amino acids. Germline V gives CDR1 SEHNR, CDR2 FQNEAQ (reference sequence).

The CDR3: CASTLAGLVAEQYF. This chain connects TRBV6-2 or TRBV6-3 to TRBJ2-7; no DNA is available, so the TRBD2 call from TCRdb remains unchecked. This CDR3 is built from 14 residues. Germline CDR1 is MNHEY and CDR2 is SVGEGT.

The V gene is TRBV18, the J gene TRBJ2-2; TCRdb indicates TRBD1, and absent DNA this call remains unverified. This CDR3 region has 17 residues. In germline, CDR1 is KGHSH, CDR2 LQKENI. The CDR3 sequence is CASSPVLAGVNTGELFF.

The J gene is TRBJ1-5, the V gene TRBV6-1. The CDR3 is made up of 13 amino acids. Germline V lookup: CDR1 MNHNS, CDR2 SASEGT. The CDR3 is CASVRGLNQPQHF.

V and J are TRBV9 and TRBJ2-5; with no DNA, the TCRdb D assignment of TRBD2 cannot be verified. The CDR3 runs to 17 residues. Germline V gene data show CDR1 as SGDLS and CDR2 as YYNGEE. The CDR3 is CASSKGLAGGPRETQYF.

The chain recombines TRBV7-2 with TRBJ1-4. Per germline, CDR1 SGHTA and CDR2 FQGNSA. There are 15 residues in the CDR3. This CDR3 is CASSLVARANEKLFF.

The CDR3 protein is CSAAGTSNTEAFF. The V call is TRBV29-1, the J call TRBJ1-1; the TRBD1 assignment by TCRdb is unverifiable without DNA. The CDR3 is 13 residues long. The germline V gene has CDR1 SQVTM and CDR2 ANQGSEA.